The clone carrying this TCR beta chain has more than one count but fewer than ten. Its cognate antigen is unknown. CDR3 length equals 13 residues. From germline, CDR1 is SEHNR and CDR2 FQNEAQ (reference sequence). V was clipped by 4 bases and J by 9 bases, with 14 bases between them. The data are from a study of identical twins. Study-wide results and limits: Part of the zero-insertion signal could reflect confounding by invariant MAIT and iNKT cells.

TCRdb re-analysed the 5' RACE reads in MiXCR, keeping a single row per CDR3 protein. In the table there are 200,000 to 300,000 distinct CDR3 sequences, about 13% of which are singletons. Another study also made use of these data, one on yellow fever vaccine responses in identical twins.

The sample comprised memory (CD45RO+) T cells sorted from blood. The TCR originated in a woman between 18 and 29 years old in good health. The J gene is TRBJ2-3, the V gene TRBV7-9; D might be TRBD1 or TRBD2, each matching 5 bases. CDR3 in DNA: TGTGCCAGCAGCTCCCGGGGCGTCGAGACGCAGTATTTT. Translated: CASSSRGVETQYF.